The next 4 T cell receptor beta chains were all read from a single sample in a study of blood T cell repertoires in COVID-19. This table comes from immunoSEQ multiplex PCR, and its TCRdb copy is limited to in-frame clones, with some not included. This sample has hundreds of thousands of clones, with roughly 80% found just once. The sample was peripheral blood. Source of these receptors: an older woman with active or convalescent COVID-19.

The chain carries TRBV2 and TRBJ2-7, with a tentative D call TRBD2 (5 bases). V lost 6 bases to trimming and J lost 6 bases, with 15 bases between them. The CDR3 length is 13 residues. The germline gives CDR1 SNHLY, CDR2 FYNNEI. The chain's CDR3 is CASRTRSLGEQYF. CDR3 bases: TGTGCCAGCAGAACTAGAAGTTTAGGCGAGCAGTACTTC.

This clone showed up just a few times. The CDR3 sequence is CASSPESSSYEQYF. The DNA of the CDR3 is TGTGCCAGCTCACCAGAGAGTAGCTCCTACGAGCAGTACTTC. The rearrangement uses TRBV18 and TRBJ2-7; no reliable D call. CDR3 size: 14 residues. Germline loops: CDR1 KGHSH, CDR2 LQKENI. With 2 bases removed from V and 0 bases from J, the gap between germline ends came to 8 bases.

The chain recombines TRBV5-6 with TRBJ1-2; 7 bases match TRBD1. CDR1 SGHDT and CDR2 YYEEEE come from the germline V gene. The V segment lost 1 base and the J segment 8 bases; nucleotides outside the gene matches: 5. The CDR3 runs 13 residues. DNA for the CDR3: TGTGCCAGCAGCTTGCGACAGGGAAGCGGCTACACCTTC. Protein product: CASSLRQGSGYTF.

The genes are TRBV4-2 and TRBJ2-5, with 8 bases fitting TRBD2. The CDR3 is 14 amino acids. V shed 5 bases and J 5 bases; nucleotides not matched to a gene: 7. CDR1 is LGHNA and CDR2 is YNFKEQ in the germline V gene. The CDR3: CASSERGGHETQYF. DNA for the CDR3: TGTGCCAGCAGCGAACGGGGGGGCCACGAGACCCAGTACTTC.